This TCR beta chain was recovered during a study of vaccination and CD4 T cells after COVID-19. Study-wide background: Convalescent donors were composed of six males and four females, of whom two were Hispanic. General observations from the study: The cohort comprised relatively few convalescent patients, and no early post-infection timepoints were analyzed. A median of approximately 90% of reactive clones, in convalescent patients, became evident only post-vaccination.

Oncomine TCR Beta short-read sequencing was applied to DNA from cultured CD4+ T cells. TCRdb ran MiXCR on the PCR reads and lists one entry per CDR3 protein. The sample lists about 20,000 distinct CDR3 sequences; 60% were seen once. As to treatment: roughly 10-day PBMC culture with coronavirus spike peptide pools or control peptides (ViraFEST assay). The V end lost 2 bases, the J end lost 2 bases, and 12 bases lay between the germline ends. Per the germline V gene, CDR1 is SGHNT and CDR2 is YENEEA. This CDR3 is 15 amino acids long. This clonotype occurred a few times. Antigen unknown. This clonotype originated in a human donor who had recovered from COVID-19. The sample here was CD4+ T cells from blood, cultured in vitro, taken after SARS-CoV-2 vaccination. The J gene is TRBJ2-5, the V gene TRBV11-3; either TRBD1 or TRBD2 may fit D (6 bases each). CDR3 coding DNA: TGTGCCAGCAGCTTATTCGGCGGGACACAAGAGACCCAGTACTTC. Translated, it gives CASSLFGGTQETQYF.